One and the same sample provided the 11 T cell receptor beta chains below, sequenced in a study of blood T cell repertoires in COVID-19 (dated by TCRdb to 2020 to 2022). The library was obtained by the immunoSEQ multiplex PCR assay. Entries here come from immuneACCESS through TCRdb and include only in-frame sequences with V and J called. Some clones fail to appear in such tables; in the studies checked, an unresolved V gene covers under half of the shortfall, and the cause of the remainder is unknown. The sample yields around 250,000 clones; approximately 90% were counted once. Of the sample, 4.1% falls within the top ten clones. The specimen sequenced was PBMCs or T cells enriched from blood (not recorded which). The receptors shown here come from a woman between 25 and 40 years old with acute COVID-19.

This chain uses TRBV19 with TRBJ2-4; 10 nucleotides agree with TRBD1. J was trimmed by 0 bases and V by 6 bases; bases with no gene match: 8. The CDR3 totals 17 residues. From germline, CDR1 is LNHDA and CDR2 SQIVND (reference sequence). DNA for the CDR3: TGTGCCAGTAGGAACCCCGGACAGGGGGAAGCCAAAAACATTCAGTACTTC. The encoded protein is CASRNPGQGEAKNIQYF.

The V call is TRBV6-5, the J call TRBJ1-3, with D unclear. Germline-derived CDR1 and CDR2 are MNHEY and SVGAGI. The ends were cut back, 0 bases at V and 3 bases at J, with 12 bases in the middle. The CDR3 has 16 residues. This chain's CDR3 is CASSYSNRVGGNTIYF. Here the CDR3 DNA reads TGTGCCAGCAGTTACTCGAATCGGGTTGGTGGAAACACCATATATTTT.

The V gene is TRBV7-3, the J gene TRBJ2-3; the match to TRBD2 covers 10 bases. Per germline, CDR1 SGHTA and CDR2 FQGTGA. The trim removed 0 bases at V and 6 bases at J, leaving 3 bases unmatched. The CDR3 contains 15 residues. The CDR3: CASSLTGAGGDTQYF. CDR3 nucleotides: TGTGCCAGCAGCTTAACGGGAGCGGGAGGGGATACGCAGTATTTT.

This chain links TRBV29-1 with TRBJ2-3, with 10 bases aligning to TRBD2. Germline CDR1 is SQVTM and CDR2 is ANQGSEA. The CDR3 has 14 amino acids. J gave up 1 base and V 6 bases, and 4 bases lay outside the gene matches. CDR3 bases: TGCAGCGTAAGGACTAGCGGAGGCACAGATACGCAGTATTTT. Protein: CSVRTSGGTDTQYF.

The chain employs TRBV10-2 and TRBJ1-1; D uncertain. V lost 3 bases and J 3 bases, leaving 5 bases between the germline ends. Germline CDR1 and CDR2: WSHSY and SAAADI. The CDR3 extends over 12 amino acids. The CDR3 coding sequence is TGCGCCAGCAGTGACCAGTACACTGAAGCTTTCTTT. It codes for CASSDQYTEAFF.

Here the CDR3 reads CSARQGAREQYF. The CDR3 DNA sequence: TGCAGCGCCCGACAGGGGGCAAGGGAGCAGTACTTC. The V gene is TRBV29-1, the J gene TRBJ2-7, with 10 bases matching TRBD1. V shed 7 bases, J shed 7 bases, and the junction held 7 bases outside the gene matches. CDR1 SQVTM and CDR2 ANQGSEA come from the germline V gene. The CDR3 runs to 12 residues.

The chain combines TRBV7-6 with TRBJ1-6; no clear D gene. This CDR3 comprises 14 residues. CDR1 and CDR2 from the germline V gene are SGHVS and FNYEAQ. Trimming cost V 1 base and J 6 bases, with 7 bases left between them. CDR3 loop: CASSLDRSNSPLHF. Here the CDR3 DNA reads TGTGCCAGCAGCTTAGATAGGAGTAATTCACCCCTCCACTTT.

This chain's CDR3 is CASSWEREGPGEQFF. The CDR3 DNA reads TGCGCCAGCAGCTGGGAGCGGGAGGGCCCGGGTGAGCAGTTCTTC. The gene calls are TRBV5-1 and TRBJ2-1; 10 positions match TRBD2. V lost 3 bases to trimming and J lost 9 bases; unmatched junction nucleotides: 9. The germline gives CDR1 SGHRS, CDR2 YFSETQ. This CDR3 region has 15 residues.

Details on this clone: Other nucleotide sequences in the sample specify the same CDR3. The gene calls are TRBV29-1 and TRBJ2-1, with a tentative D call TRBD1 (6 bases). Germline CDR1 and CDR2: SQVTM and ANQGSEA. V dropped 5 bases and J dropped 6 bases, with 8 bases sitting between them. The CDR3 extends over 11 amino acids. CDR3 residues: CSVTGLNEQFF. Written as DNA, the CDR3 is TGCAGCGTTACAGGGCTCAATGAGCAGTTCTTC.

This chain uses TRBV6-5 with TRBJ1-2; 9 nucleotides align to TRBD1. The V segment lost 0 bases and the J segment 10 bases; nucleotides outside the gene matches: 6. CDR1 is MNHEY, CDR2 SVGAGI, per germline. CDR3 length: 14 amino acids. This CDR3 reads CASSYSGQGLLYTF. CDR3 in DNA: TGTGCCAGCAGTTACTCGGGACAGGGTCTGCTCTACACCTTC.

The gene calls are TRBV4-2 and TRBJ2-5, with 8 bases aligning to TRBD2. The CDR3 sequence is 18 residues long. In germline, CDR1 is LGHNA, CDR2 YNFKEQ. The J segment lost 2 bases and the V segment lost 3 bases, leaving 14 bases of the junction unmatched. CDR3 nucleotide sequence: TGTGCCAGCAGCCAGCTTCTAATGGGCGGGGGGACTCAAGAGACCCAGTACTTC. It yields the protein CASSQLLMGGGTQETQYF.